This T cell receptor (beta chain) was obtained from a study of blood T cell repertoires in COVID-19. Whole-study context: Spain, Italy and the United States supplied samples that represented acute and convalescent COVID-19. T cells, B-cell-depleted T cells, or PBMCs supplied cDNA or gDNA.

In the authors' workflow: Estimates of nucleated cell counts were drawn from the amplification of reference gene primers. Sequencing used immunoSEQ multiplex PCR; TCRdb keeps in-frame clones, though not all of them. V, J and clone size are taken as reported in that table, and D and trimming were inferred from the DNA itself. The sample includes under 250,000 clones, around 80% seen only once; the top ten take 8.6%. CDR1 and CDR2 (germline): DFQATT, SNEGSKA (reference sequence). The CDR3 spans 11 residues. Trimming took 3 bases from V and 6 from J, leaving 5 bases between them. The V and J genes are TRBV20-1 and TRBJ1-4; perhaps TRBD1 as D (5 bases). The sample consisted of peripheral blood. This TCR derives from a man aged 35 to 55 with active or convalescent COVID-19. The CDR3 reads CSASRDEKLFF. CDR3 sequence (DNA): TGCAGTGCTAGCAGGGATGAAAAACTGTTTTTT.